This T cell receptor beta chain was identified during a study of T cell responses to AZD1222 COVID-19 vaccine. At the level of the study: Second-dose recipients at about 4 or about 12 weeks were treated as one pooled group. General study findings and limits: Among those given AZD1222, only 6 or 7 were seropositive at baseline. White British people made up most donors, females outnumbered males, and clonal diversity was possibly underestimated.

Worth noting for this clone: Its cognate antigen is unknown.

V shed 5 bases and J 2 bases; nucleotides not matched to a gene: 9. Germline values: CDR1 SGHVS, CDR2 FQNEAQ. The CDR3 extends over 17 amino acids. Only in-frame clones appear in the TCRdb table, and some are missing; sequencing was by immunoSEQ multiplex PCR. The table has fewer than 150,000 clones, approximately 88% seen once. This clonotype was sampled from an adult in good health. Here the sequenced sample was peripheral blood, taken on day 0 of AZD1222 vaccination. This sequence joins TRBV7-8 and TRBJ1-5; the match to TRBD1 covers 10 bases. CDR3 coding DNA: TGTGCCAGCAGCGACCGACAGGGGGCGGAGGGCAATCAGCCCCAGCATTTT. Translation: CASSDRQGAEGNQPQHF.